This is a list of T cell receptor beta chains from one sample in a study of OX40 agonist ivuxolimab in advanced cancers. Assay: immunoSEQ multiplex PCR; the TCRdb copy retains only in-frame clones and omits some. The table has tens of thousands of clones, roughly 87% seen once. Sample: CD4+ or CD8+ T cells sorted from blood, taken in a trial of the OX40 agonist ivuxolimab. The source of these receptors is an adult with an advanced solid tumor such as melanoma, head and neck, liver or kidney cancer. Both conserved end residues are part of each CDR3. D genes are given only for firm matches. Not every row has a clone size; where given, it reads once, few, many or a size class.

v_gene: TRBV2; abundance: NA; j_gene: TRBJ2-7; d_gene: NA; CDR3nt: TGTGCCAGCAGGACAGGGTTTAGCGGGACTCACGAGCAGTACTTC; CDR3aa: CASRTGFSGTHEQYF
v_gene: TRBV9; abundance: NA; j_gene: TRBJ2-5; d_gene: NA; CDR3nt: TGTGCCAGCAGCGTGTCACAGGGAGGTGAGACCCAGTACTTC; CDR3aa: CASSVSQGGETQYF
v_gene: TRBV5-1; abundance: few; j_gene: TRBJ1-4; d_gene: NA; CDR3nt: TGCGCCAGTACTACCGGGGTAGATGGGAATGAAAAACTGTTTTTT; CDR3aa: CASTTGVDGNEKLFF
v_gene: TRBV4-1; abundance: once; j_gene: TRBJ2-1; d_gene: NA; CDR3nt: TGCGCCAGCAGCCAAGCAGCGTCCTACAATGAGCAGTTCTTC; CDR3aa: CASSQAASYNEQFF
v_gene: TRBV6-6; abundance: NA; j_gene: TRBJ2-1; d_gene: TRBD2; CDR3nt: TGTGCCAGCAGGCTCGGGACTAGCAGGGATGAGCAGTTCTTC; CDR3aa: CASRLGTSRDEQFF
v_gene: TRBV11-2; abundance: NA; j_gene: TRBJ2-5; d_gene: TRBD1; CDR3nt: TGTGCCAGCAGCCCAGAACCGGGACAGATGTACCAAGAGACCCAGTACTTC; CDR3aa: CASSPEPGQMYQETQYF
v_gene: TRBV18; abundance: NA; j_gene: TRBJ2-1; d_gene: NA; CDR3nt: TGTGCCAGCTCACCAGGGTCCCCCTCTCTAAATGAGCAGTTCTTC; CDR3aa: CASSPGSPSLNEQFF
v_gene: TRBV7-3; abundance: NA; j_gene: TRBJ1-6; d_gene: NA; CDR3nt: TGTGCCAGCAGCTTAAGCCCCCGGACCAACTATAATTCACCCCTCCACTTT; CDR3aa: CASSLSPRTNYNSPLHF
v_gene: TRBV19; abundance: NA; j_gene: TRBJ2-3; d_gene: NA; CDR3nt: TGTGCCAGTAGTATTCGACCGAGCACAGATACGCAGTATTTT; CDR3aa: CASSIRPSTDTQYF
v_gene: TRBV6-6; abundance: few; j_gene: TRBJ2-2; d_gene: NA; CDR3nt: TGTGCCAGCAGTTACGCAGGGGGGGAGCTGTTTTTT; CDR3aa: CASSYAGGELFF
v_gene: TRBV7-9; abundance: NA; j_gene: TRBJ2-5; d_gene: NA; CDR3nt: TGTGCCAGCAAGGAAGGGGAGGTCAAAGAGACCCAGTACTTC; CDR3aa: CASKEGEVKETQYF
v_gene: TRBV6-4; abundance: NA; j_gene: TRBJ2-2; d_gene: NA; CDR3nt: TGTGCCAGCAGAACACACTGGAACACCGGGGAGCTGTTTTTT; CDR3aa: CASRTHWNTGELFF
v_gene: TRBV30; abundance: NA; j_gene: TRBJ1-4; d_gene: NA; CDR3nt: TGTGCCTTTCTTGAGGGCAGACATGAAAAACTGTTTTTT; CDR3aa: CAFLEGRHEKLFF
v_gene: TRBV5-1; abundance: NA; j_gene: TRBJ1-5; d_gene: NA; CDR3nt: TGCGCCAGCAGCTCAGGACAGCCCAATCAGCCCCAGCATTTT; CDR3aa: CASSSGQPNQPQHF
v_gene: TRBV29-1; abundance: NA; j_gene: TRBJ2-1; d_gene: TRBD1; CDR3nt: TGCAGCGTTGAAGATTTTACAGGGGGGTCCTACAATGAGCAGTTCTTC; CDR3aa: CSVEDFTGGSYNEQFF
v_gene: TRBV28; abundance: NA; j_gene: TRBJ2-7; d_gene: TRBD2; CDR3nt: TGTGCCAGCTCCGGGACTAGCGGGGGCCTGTCCTACGAGCAGTACTTC; CDR3aa: CASSGTSGGLSYEQYF
v_gene: TRBV9; abundance: NA; j_gene: TRBJ2-5; d_gene: NA; CDR3nt: TGTGCCAGCAGTGTCAGTCCGCAAGAGACCCAGTACTTC; CDR3aa: CASSVSPQETQYF
v_gene: TRBV27; abundance: few; j_gene: TRBJ2-1; d_gene: NA; CDR3nt: TGTGCCAGCAGTCCACGGGGGAGCTCCTACAATGAGCAGTTCTTC; CDR3aa: CASSPRGSSYNEQFF
v_gene: TRBV18; abundance: NA; j_gene: TRBJ1-1; d_gene: TRBD1; CDR3nt: TGTGCCAGCTCACCGATGGGACAGGGCCCCGAAGCTTTCTTT; CDR3aa: CASSPMGQGPEAFF
v_gene: TRBV7-3; abundance: NA; j_gene: TRBJ2-7; d_gene: TRBD2; CDR3nt: TGTGCCAGCAGGAGGGGCACTAGCGGGACTTTGGAGCAGTACTTC; CDR3aa: CASRRGTSGTLEQYF
v_gene: TRBV10-1; abundance: NA; j_gene: TRBJ2-3; d_gene: TRBD2; CDR3nt: TGCGCCAGCATCCGGGAGGGTATAGATACGCAGTATTTT; CDR3aa: CASIREGIDTQYF
v_gene: TRBV6-5; abundance: NA; j_gene: TRBJ1-1; d_gene: NA; CDR3nt: TGTGCCAGCAGTTCCCCGGGACACCCGAGAACTGAAGCTTTCTTT; CDR3aa: CASSSPGHPRTEAFF
v_gene: TRBV15; abundance: NA; j_gene: TRBJ2-7; d_gene: NA; CDR3nt: TGTGCCACCAGCAGAGAAGGAACAGGCCAGGGCCCTACCTACGAGCAGTACTTC; CDR3aa: CATSREGTGQGPTYEQYF
v_gene: TRBV5-1; abundance: NA; j_gene: TRBJ2-7; d_gene: TRBD2; CDR3nt: TGCGCCAGCAGCCCCGGCCAGGGCGGGGGCTACGAGCAGTACTTC; CDR3aa: CASSPGQGGGYEQYF
v_gene: TRBV30; abundance: NA; j_gene: TRBJ2-2; d_gene: TRBD2; CDR3nt: TGTGCCTGGGGACTAGCGTGGAACACCGGGGAGCTGCTTTTT; CDR3aa: CAWGLAWNTGELLF
v_gene: TRBV4-1; abundance: NA; j_gene: TRBJ2-2; d_gene: NA; CDR3nt: TGCGCCAGCAGCCAAGAAATACTGCAAGTGAGGGGGAGTGTCGGCGGGGAGCTGTTTTTT; CDR3aa: CASSQEILQVRGSVGGELFF
v_gene: TRBV6-4; abundance: NA; j_gene: TRBJ2-3; d_gene: NA; CDR3nt: TGTGCCAGCAGTGAAGACGATACAGATACGCAGTATTTT; CDR3aa: CASSEDDTDTQYF
v_gene: TRBV10-3; abundance: once; j_gene: TRBJ2-2; d_gene: TRBD1; CDR3nt: TGTGCCATTCTGGCACAGGGGACCGGGGAGCTGTTTTTT; CDR3aa: CAILAQGTGELFF
v_gene: TRBV7-2; abundance: NA; j_gene: TRBJ2-5; d_gene: NA; CDR3nt: TGTGCCAGCAGCTTAGTACAGGGGACCCAGTACTTC; CDR3aa: CASSLVQGTQYF
v_gene: TRBV7-8; abundance: NA; j_gene: TRBJ2-2; d_gene: NA; CDR3nt: TGTGCCAGCACCATAGGACGACAGCGGAGCACCGGGGAGCTGTTTTTT; CDR3aa: CASTIGRQRSTGELFF
v_gene: TRBV29-1; abundance: NA; j_gene: TRBJ1-4; d_gene: NA; CDR3nt: TGCAGCGTTGTTAGGGGAGATGAAAAACTGTTTTTT; CDR3aa: CSVVRGDEKLFF
v_gene: TRBV11-3; abundance: NA; j_gene: TRBJ2-3; d_gene: NA; CDR3nt: TGTGCCAGCAGCCCACCATTCACAGATACGCAGTATTTT; CDR3aa: CASSPPFTDTQYF
v_gene: TRBV4-3; abundance: NA; j_gene: TRBJ2-7; d_gene: NA; CDR3nt: TGCGCCAGCAGCCAAGTGGGTGGGGTCCACTCCTACGAGCAGTACTTC; CDR3aa: CASSQVGGVHSYEQYF
v_gene: TRBV7-9; abundance: NA; j_gene: TRBJ2-1; d_gene: TRBD2; CDR3nt: TGTGCCAGCCACGATACTAGCGGGGAGGGCTACAATGAGCAGTTCTTC; CDR3aa: CASHDTSGEGYNEQFF
v_gene: TRBV2; abundance: once; j_gene: TRBJ1-1; d_gene: NA; CDR3nt: TGTGCCAGCAGTACACAGCCCATGAACACTGAAGCTTTCTTT; CDR3aa: CASSTQPMNTEAFF
v_gene: TRBV19; abundance: NA; j_gene: TRBJ2-1; d_gene: NA; CDR3nt: TGTGCCAGTAGTATGGGAGGCAGGGGGGCCTCCAATGAGCAGTTCTTC; CDR3aa: CASSMGGRGASNEQFF